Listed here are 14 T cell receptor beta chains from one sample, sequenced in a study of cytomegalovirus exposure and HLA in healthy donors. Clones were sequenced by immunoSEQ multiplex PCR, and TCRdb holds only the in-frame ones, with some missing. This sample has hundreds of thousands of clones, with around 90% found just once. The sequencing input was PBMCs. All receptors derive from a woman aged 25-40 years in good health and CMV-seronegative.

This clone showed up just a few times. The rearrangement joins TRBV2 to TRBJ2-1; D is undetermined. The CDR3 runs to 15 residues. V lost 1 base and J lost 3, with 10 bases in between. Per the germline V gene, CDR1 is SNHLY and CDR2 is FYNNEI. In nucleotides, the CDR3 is TGTGCCAGCAGTGAAGTAGGGCAGGTCTACAATGAGCAGTTCTTC. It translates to CASSEVGQVYNEQFF. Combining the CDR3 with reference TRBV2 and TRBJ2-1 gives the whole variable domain EPEVTQTPSHQVTQMGQEVILRCVPISNHLYFYWYRQILGQKVEFLVSFYNNEISEKSEIFDDQFSVERPDGSNFTLKIRSTKLEDSAMYFCASSEVGQVYNEQFFGPGTRLTVL.

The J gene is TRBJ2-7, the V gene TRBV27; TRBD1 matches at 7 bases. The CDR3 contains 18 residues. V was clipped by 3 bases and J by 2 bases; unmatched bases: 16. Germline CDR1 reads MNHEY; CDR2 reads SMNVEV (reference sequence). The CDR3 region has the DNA TGTGCCAGCAGTTTTTCCTTCGTGCCGACAGGGAACCCCTACGAGCAGTACTTC. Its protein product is CASSFSFVPTGNPYEQYF.

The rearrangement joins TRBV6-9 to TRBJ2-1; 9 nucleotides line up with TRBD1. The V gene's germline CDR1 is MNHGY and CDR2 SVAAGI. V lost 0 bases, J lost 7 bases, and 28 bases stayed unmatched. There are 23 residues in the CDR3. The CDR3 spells CASSYSWGCRDRVNEARGNEQFF. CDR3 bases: TGTGCCAGCAGTTATTCATGGGGGTGCCGGGACAGGGTAAACGAGGCCAGAGGGAATGAGCAGTTCTTC.

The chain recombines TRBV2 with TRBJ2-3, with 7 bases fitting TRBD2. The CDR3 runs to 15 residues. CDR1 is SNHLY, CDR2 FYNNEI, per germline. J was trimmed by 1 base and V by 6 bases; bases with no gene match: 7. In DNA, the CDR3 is TGTGCCAGCAGGCCCGGGACTATCGGCACAGATACGCAGTATTTT. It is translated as CASRPGTIGTDTQYF.

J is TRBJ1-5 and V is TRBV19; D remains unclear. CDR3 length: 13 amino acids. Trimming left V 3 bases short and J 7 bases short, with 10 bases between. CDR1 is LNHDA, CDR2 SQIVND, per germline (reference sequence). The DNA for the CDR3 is TGTGCCAGTAGTATTGGTATAGGGCAGCCCCAGCATTTT. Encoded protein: CASSIGIGQPQHF.

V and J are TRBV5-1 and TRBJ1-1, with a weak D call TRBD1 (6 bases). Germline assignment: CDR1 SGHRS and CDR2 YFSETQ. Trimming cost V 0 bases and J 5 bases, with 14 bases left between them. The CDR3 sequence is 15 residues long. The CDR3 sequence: CASSLVDRGRTEAFF. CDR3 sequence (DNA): TGCGCCAGCAGCTTGGTAGATAGGGGGAGGACTGAAGCTTTCTTT.

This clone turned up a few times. The CDR3 reads CASSQPGLPYEQYF. In DNA form, the CDR3 reads TGTGCCAGCAGCCAACCGGGACTGCCCTACGAGCAGTACTTC. The chain is built from TRBV27 and TRBJ2-7; D perhaps matches TRBD2 (6 bases). The CDR3 is 14 amino acids. Looked up from germline, CDR1 is MNHEY and CDR2 is SMNVEV (reference sequence). V gave up 6 bases and J gave up 2 bases, with 14 bases separating them.

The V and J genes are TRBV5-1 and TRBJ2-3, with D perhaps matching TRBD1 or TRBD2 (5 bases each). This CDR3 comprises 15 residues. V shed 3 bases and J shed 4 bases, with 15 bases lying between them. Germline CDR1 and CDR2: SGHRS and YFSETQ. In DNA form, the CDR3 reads TGCGCCAGCAGCTGGGACCCAACTGGGGCAGATACGCAGTATTTT. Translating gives CASSWDPTGADTQYF.

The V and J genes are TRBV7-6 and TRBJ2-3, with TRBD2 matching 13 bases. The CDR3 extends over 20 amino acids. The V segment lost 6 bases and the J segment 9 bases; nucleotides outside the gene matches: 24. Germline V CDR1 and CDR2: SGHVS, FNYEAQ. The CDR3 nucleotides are TGTGCCAGCAGACCGAGACAGGGGGGTACTAGCGGGAGGGCCTCTGACACGCAGTATTTT. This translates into CASRPRQGGTSGRASDTQYF. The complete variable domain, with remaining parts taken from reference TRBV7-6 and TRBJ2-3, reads GAGVSQSPRYKVTKRGQDVALRCDPISGHVSLYWYRQALGQGPEFLTYFNYEAQQDKSGLPNDRFSAERPEGSISTLTIQRTEQRDSAMYRCASRPRQGGTSGRASDTQYFGPGTRLTVL.

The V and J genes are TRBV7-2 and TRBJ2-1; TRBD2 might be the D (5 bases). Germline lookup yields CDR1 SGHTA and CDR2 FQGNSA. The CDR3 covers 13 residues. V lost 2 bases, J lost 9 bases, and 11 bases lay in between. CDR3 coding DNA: TGTGCCAGCAGCTTACTCGGGATACGTGAGCAGTTCTTC. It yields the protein CASSLLGIREQFF.

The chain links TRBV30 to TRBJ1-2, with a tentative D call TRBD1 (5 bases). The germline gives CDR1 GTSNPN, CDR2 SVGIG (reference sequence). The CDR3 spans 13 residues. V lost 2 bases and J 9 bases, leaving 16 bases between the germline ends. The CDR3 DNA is TGTGCCTGGAGTTTCACAGGAACAGATAGCTACACCTTC. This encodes CAWSFTGTDSYTF.

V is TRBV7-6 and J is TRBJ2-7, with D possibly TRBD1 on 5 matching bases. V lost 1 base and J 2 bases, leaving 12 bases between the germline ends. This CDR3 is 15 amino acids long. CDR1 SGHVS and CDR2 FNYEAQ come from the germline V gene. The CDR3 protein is CASSLGGVGAYEQYF. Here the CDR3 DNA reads TGTGCCAGCAGCTTAGGTGGAGTAGGGGCCTACGAGCAGTACTTC.

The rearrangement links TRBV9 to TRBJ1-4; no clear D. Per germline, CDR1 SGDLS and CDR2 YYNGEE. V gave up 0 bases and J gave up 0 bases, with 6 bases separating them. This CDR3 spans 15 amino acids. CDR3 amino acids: CASSVGETTNEKLFF. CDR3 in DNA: TGTGCCAGCAGCGTAGGGGAGACAACTAATGAAAAACTGTTTTTT.

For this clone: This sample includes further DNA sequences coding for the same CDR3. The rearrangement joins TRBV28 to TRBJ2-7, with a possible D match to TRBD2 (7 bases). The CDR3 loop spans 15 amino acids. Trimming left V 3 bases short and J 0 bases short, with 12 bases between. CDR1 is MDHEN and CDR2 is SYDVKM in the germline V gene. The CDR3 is CASSLRGLSSYEQYF. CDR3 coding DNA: TGTGCCAGCAGTTTGCGGGGGCTCAGCTCCTACGAGCAGTACTTC.